This section outlines one TCR beta chain sequence together with its context. Its antigen is unidentified. Different DNA sequences within this sample yield the same CDR3. The data derive from a study of human thymus T cells. Findings and caveats of the study: Related work found strong thymic repertoire overlap between unrelated individuals.

Using immunoSEQ multiplex PCR, the repertoire was profiled, and TCRdb retains in-frame clones only, with some absent. The sample records roughly 130,000 clones, 90% to 95% being singletons. Resected material from corrective heart surgery provided the thymus tissue analysed. Germline loops: CDR1 MDHEN, CDR2 SYDVKM. V was shortened by 2 bases and J by 1 base, with 9 bases between the two germline ends. The CDR3 spans 15 residues. The rearrangement uses TRBV28 and TRBJ2-1, with D possibly called TRBD1 or TRBD2 (6 bases each). Sequenced sample: thymus tissue. The TCR originated in a boy younger than two with a congenital heart defect but otherwise immunologically healthy. The CDR3 DNA is TGTGCCAGCAGTTTAAGGAGGGGGTCCTACAATGAGCAGTTCTTC. It specifies CASSLRRGSYNEQFF. The whole variable domain, filled in from reference TRBV28 and TRBJ2-1, reads DVKVTQSSRYLVKRTGEKVFLECVQDMDHENMFWYRQDPGLGLRLIYFSYDVKMKEKGDIPEGYSVSREKKERFSLILESASTNQTSMYLCASSLRRGSYNEQFFGPGTRLTVL.